The entry below describes one T cell receptor beta chain. Each CDR3 protein gets one entry after TCRdb re-called the RT-PCR reads with MiXCR. The profile shows about 520,000 distinct CDR3 sequences, approximately 7.3% of them singletons. The data belong to a study of response to subunit inactivated influenza vaccine. Germline assignment: CDR1 SGHTA and CDR2 FQGNSA. This CDR3 is built from 12 residues. Trimming removed 5 bases from V and 6 bases from J, with 11 bases in between. Material: PBMCs from blood, obtained less than 30 months after vaccination. The sequence was collected from a man in his fifties or sixties who received an inactivated influenza vaccine. This chain uses TRBV7-2 with TRBJ2-7; D is uncertain. The CDR3: CASSRNGGEQYF. The CDR3 region has the DNA TGTGCCAGCAGCCGGAACGGCGGCGAGCAGTACTTC.